The rows below give T cell receptor beta chains drawn from one sample of a study of blood T cells in healthy people across ages. TCRdb used MiXCR to reprocess the 5' RACE reads, holding one entry per CDR3 protein. The sample yields more than 1,000,000 distinct CDR3 sequences, approximately 25% seen once. These data also featured in a second study, about T cells of mothers and their children.

The sample taken for sequencing was blood. These receptors were obtained from a girl between 2 and 10 years old in good health. CDR3s include the opening cysteine and the closing phenylalanine or tryptophan. Each record gives: clone size, J gene, D gene, V gene, CDR3 protein, CDR3 DNA. D genes are given only for firm matches. Only part of the rows carry a size: once, few, many, or a class if the clone is expanded.

clone size: few
J gene: TRBJ1-2
D gene: NA
V gene: TRBV7-2
CDR3 protein: CASSLAGTALYGYTF
CDR3 DNA: TGTGCCAGCAGCTTAGCCGGCACAGCTCTCTATGGCTACACCTTC

clone size: NA
J gene: TRBJ1-1
D gene: NA
V gene: TRBV2
CDR3 protein: CASFSGLPSAFF
CDR3 DNA: TGTGCCAGCTTCTCAGGGTTACCTTCGGCTTTCTTT

clone size: few
J gene: TRBJ2-5
D gene: TRBD1
V gene: TRBV7-9
CDR3 protein: CAIAGDTGGKETQYF
CDR3 DNA: TGTGCCATCGCGGGGGACACAGGGGGCAAAGAGACCCAGTACTTC

clone size: few
J gene: TRBJ2-1
D gene: TRBD2
V gene: TRBV6-5
CDR3 protein: CASRDRGGVYNEQFF
CDR3 DNA: TGTGCCAGCAGAGATCGCGGGGGTGTCTACAATGAGCAGTTCTTC

clone size: few
J gene: TRBJ1-6
D gene: TRBD1
V gene: TRBV10-3
CDR3 protein: CATRGVGDSPLHF
CDR3 DNA: TGTGCCACCAGGGGGGTCGGTGATTCACCCCTCCACTTT

clone size: NA
J gene: TRBJ2-2
D gene: NA
V gene: TRBV2
CDR3 protein: CASSEGTNTGELFF
CDR3 DNA: TGTGCCAGCAGTGAAGGAACTAACACCGGGGAGCTGTTTTTT

clone size: few
J gene: TRBJ2-4
D gene: TRBD1
V gene: TRBV7-9
CDR3 protein: CASSPRPGTGAGAKNIQYF
CDR3 DNA: TGTGCCAGCAGCCCCCGTCCCGGGACAGGGGCGGGGGCCAAAAACATTCAGTACTTC

clone size: few
J gene: TRBJ1-1
D gene: NA
V gene: TRBV29-1
CDR3 protein: CSVEERWGNTEAFF
CDR3 DNA: TGCAGCGTTGAGGAAAGATGGGGTAACACTGAAGCTTTCTTT

clone size: NA
J gene: TRBJ1-1
D gene: NA
V gene: TRBV5-1
CDR3 protein: CASTDGGMNTEAFF
CDR3 DNA: TGCGCCAGCACCGACGGAGGAATGAACACTGAAGCTTTCTTT

clone size: NA
J gene: TRBJ2-3
D gene: NA
V gene: TRBV20-1
CDR3 protein: CSALLGGTDTQYF
CDR3 DNA: TGCAGTGCCCTTCTGGGGGGCACAGATACGCAGTATTTT

clone size: NA
J gene: TRBJ1-2
D gene: NA
V gene: TRBV6-5
CDR3 protein: CASSYLPGAGYGYTF
CDR3 DNA: TGTGCCAGCAGTTACCTTCCGGGGGCTGGGTATGGCTACACCTTC

clone size: NA
J gene: TRBJ2-1
D gene: NA
V gene: TRBV20-1
CDR3 protein: CSARGLINYNEQFF
CDR3 DNA: TGCAGTGCTAGGGGCCTGATTAATTACAATGAGCAGTTCTTC

clone size: NA
J gene: TRBJ2-7
D gene: NA
V gene: TRBV7-9
CDR3 protein: CASTTSGADYEQYF
CDR3 DNA: TGTGCCAGCACCACTTCGGGGGCCGACTACGAGCAGTACTTC

clone size: NA
J gene: TRBJ1-1
D gene: NA
V gene: TRBV7-3
CDR3 protein: CASSHQGGEAFF
CDR3 DNA: TGTGCCAGCAGCCACCAGGGCGGTGAAGCTTTCTTT

clone size: few
J gene: TRBJ2-2
D gene: NA
V gene: TRBV7-2
CDR3 protein: CASSYEPLGVTGELFF
CDR3 DNA: TGTGCCAGCAGCTATGAGCCCCTCGGAGTCACCGGGGAGCTGTTTTTT

clone size: NA
J gene: TRBJ2-3
D gene: NA
V gene: TRBV20-1
CDR3 protein: CSGVDTDTQYF
CDR3 DNA: TGCAGTGGAGTGGACACAGATACGCAGTATTTT

clone size: once
J gene: TRBJ1-1
D gene: NA
V gene: TRBV7-9
CDR3 protein: CASSSQGSVATEAFF
CDR3 DNA: TGTGCCAGCAGCTCCCAGGGGAGTGTTGCCACTGAAGCTTTCTTT

clone size: few
J gene: TRBJ1-6
D gene: NA
V gene: TRBV6-6
CDR3 protein: CASSSGNYNSPLHF
CDR3 DNA: TGTGCCAGCAGCTCCGGGAACTATAATTCACCCCTCCACTTT

clone size: few
J gene: TRBJ2-2
D gene: NA
V gene: TRBV9
CDR3 protein: CASSLPWRAELFF
CDR3 DNA: TGTGCCAGCAGTTTGCCGTGGCGGGCGGAGCTGTTTTTT

clone size: few
J gene: TRBJ2-5
D gene: TRBD1
V gene: TRBV4-3
CDR3 protein: CASSLWGTGESETQYF
CDR3 DNA: TGCGCCAGCAGCCTATGGGGGACAGGGGAATCTGAGACCCAGTACTTC

clone size: NA
J gene: TRBJ1-3
D gene: NA
V gene: TRBV28
CDR3 protein: CASSSPGRNTIYF
CDR3 DNA: TGTGCCAGCAGTTCCCCAGGGAGAAACACCATATATTTT

clone size: NA
J gene: TRBJ2-7
D gene: TRBD1
V gene: TRBV20-1
CDR3 protein: CSAKGQGYEQYF
CDR3 DNA: TGCAGTGCTAAGGGACAGGGGTACGAGCAGTACTTC

clone size: few
J gene: TRBJ2-3
D gene: NA
V gene: TRBV2
CDR3 protein: CASSPGQSTDTQYF
CDR3 DNA: TGTGCCAGCAGTCCCGGACAGAGCACAGATACGCAGTATTTT

clone size: few
J gene: TRBJ2-5
D gene: NA
V gene: TRBV12-5
CDR3 protein: CASGSGAGQETQYF
CDR3 DNA: TGTGCTAGTGGTTCGGGGGCAGGCCAAGAGACCCAGTACTTC

clone size: few
J gene: TRBJ2-1
D gene: TRBD1
V gene: TRBV28
CDR3 protein: CASSLIKGDRNEQFF
CDR3 DNA: TGTGCCAGCAGTTTAATAAAGGGGGACAGAAATGAGCAGTTCTTC

clone size: few
J gene: TRBJ2-2
D gene: NA
V gene: TRBV5-1
CDR3 protein: CASKVNTGELFF
CDR3 DNA: TGCGCCAGCAAGGTGAACACCGGGGAGCTGTTTTTT

clone size: NA
J gene: TRBJ2-1
D gene: NA
V gene: TRBV5-1
CDR3 protein: CASSLASYNERFF
CDR3 DNA: TGCGCCAGCAGCTTGGCCTCCTACAATGAGCGGTTCTTC

clone size: NA
J gene: TRBJ1-1
D gene: NA
V gene: TRBV6-1
CDR3 protein: CASNLWNTNTEAFF
CDR3 DNA: TGTGCCAGCAACCTATGGAATACGAACACTGAAGCTTTCTTT

clone size: NA
J gene: TRBJ2-7
D gene: NA
V gene: TRBV12-3/TRBV12-4
CDR3 protein: CASSYGVPTYEQYF
CDR3 DNA: TGTGCCAGCAGCTACGGGGTACCTACCTACGAGCAGTACTTC

clone size: few
J gene: TRBJ1-1
D gene: NA
V gene: TRBV7-9
CDR3 protein: CASSLLDSQNTEAFF
CDR3 DNA: TGTGCCAGCAGCCTGCTCGACAGCCAGAACACTGAAGCTTTCTTT

clone size: NA
J gene: TRBJ2-7
D gene: NA
V gene: TRBV29-1
CDR3 protein: CSVVATEGTYEQYF
CDR3 DNA: TGCAGCGTTGTGGCAACAGAGGGGACCTACGAGCAGTACTTC

clone size: NA
J gene: TRBJ1-2
D gene: NA
V gene: TRBV29-1
CDR3 protein: CSVEIPGWGNYGYTF
CDR3 DNA: TGCAGCGTTGAGATCCCGGGCTGGGGCAACTATGGCTACACCTTC

clone size: once
J gene: TRBJ1-5
D gene: NA
V gene: TRBV6-5
CDR3 protein: CASSYVNQPQHF
CDR3 DNA: TGTGCCAGCAGTTATGTGAATCAGCCCCAGCATTTT

clone size: NA
J gene: TRBJ1-1
D gene: NA
V gene: TRBV5-5
CDR3 protein: CASSLWGSNTEAFF
CDR3 DNA: TGTGCCAGCAGTCTTTGGGGGAGCAACACTGAAGCTTTCTTT

clone size: many
J gene: TRBJ2-5
D gene: TRBD1
V gene: TRBV28
CDR3 protein: CASRRQGETQYF
CDR3 DNA: TGTGCCAGCAGGCGACAGGGAGAGACCCAGTACTTC

clone size: NA
J gene: TRBJ2-5
D gene: NA
V gene: TRBV20-1
CDR3 protein: CSARWGGTQYF
CDR3 DNA: TGCAGTGCTAGGTGGGGAGGGACCCAGTACTTC

clone size: NA
J gene: TRBJ2-5
D gene: NA
V gene: TRBV5-1
CDR3 protein: CASSLDQLLETQYF
CDR3 DNA: TGCGCCAGCAGCTTGGACCAGCTATTGGAGACCCAGTACTTC

clone size: NA
J gene: TRBJ1-1
D gene: NA
V gene: TRBV6-6
CDR3 protein: CASSFLIGTEAFF
CDR3 DNA: TGTGCCAGCAGCTTTCTGATCGGGACTGAAGCTTTCTTT

clone size: NA
J gene: TRBJ2-1
D gene: TRBD2
V gene: TRBV2
CDR3 protein: CASLLREGNEQFF
CDR3 DNA: TGTGCCAGCCTTTTGCGGGAGGGTAATGAGCAGTTCTTC

clone size: NA
J gene: TRBJ1-4
D gene: NA
V gene: TRBV21-1
CDR3 protein: CASSKAVGGGSNEKLFF
CDR3 DNA: NA

clone size: NA
J gene: TRBJ2-7
D gene: TRBD2
V gene: TRBV29-1
CDR3 protein: CSVADPSGGEAYEQYF
CDR3 DNA: TGCAGCGTTGCCGACCCTAGCGGGGGGGAAGCCTACGAGCAGTACTTC

clone size: few
J gene: TRBJ2-1
D gene: NA
V gene: TRBV20-1
CDR3 protein: CSARVDTGLYNEQFF
CDR3 DNA: TGCAGTGCTAGAGTTGACACAGGGTTATACAATGAGCAGTTCTTC

clone size: few
J gene: TRBJ2-2
D gene: TRBD1
V gene: TRBV12-3/TRBV12-4
CDR3 protein: CASSFVLGDRVNTGELFF
CDR3 DNA: TGTGCCAGCAGTTTCGTTCTGGGGGACAGAGTGAACACCGGGGAGCTGTTTTTT

clone size: few
J gene: TRBJ2-1
D gene: TRBD2
V gene: TRBV19
CDR3 protein: CASSIQAGGPPVDEQFF
CDR3 DNA: TGTGCCAGTAGTATACAAGCGGGAGGACCCCCGGTAGACGAGCAGTTCTTC

clone size: few
J gene: TRBJ2-3
D gene: TRBD1
V gene: TRBV27
CDR3 protein: CASGHRGRSTDTQYF
CDR3 DNA: TGTGCCAGCGGACACAGGGGCAGGAGCACAGATACGCAGTATTTT

clone size: NA
J gene: TRBJ1-2
D gene: NA
V gene: TRBV28
CDR3 protein: CASSPVKGGYGYTF
CDR3 DNA: TGTGCCAGCAGTCCCGTGAAAGGGGGCTATGGCTACACCTTC

clone size: few
J gene: TRBJ2-7
D gene: NA
V gene: TRBV27
CDR3 protein: CASSWDVSYEQYF
CDR3 DNA: TGTGCCAGCAGTTGGGACGTTTCCTACGAGCAGTACTTC